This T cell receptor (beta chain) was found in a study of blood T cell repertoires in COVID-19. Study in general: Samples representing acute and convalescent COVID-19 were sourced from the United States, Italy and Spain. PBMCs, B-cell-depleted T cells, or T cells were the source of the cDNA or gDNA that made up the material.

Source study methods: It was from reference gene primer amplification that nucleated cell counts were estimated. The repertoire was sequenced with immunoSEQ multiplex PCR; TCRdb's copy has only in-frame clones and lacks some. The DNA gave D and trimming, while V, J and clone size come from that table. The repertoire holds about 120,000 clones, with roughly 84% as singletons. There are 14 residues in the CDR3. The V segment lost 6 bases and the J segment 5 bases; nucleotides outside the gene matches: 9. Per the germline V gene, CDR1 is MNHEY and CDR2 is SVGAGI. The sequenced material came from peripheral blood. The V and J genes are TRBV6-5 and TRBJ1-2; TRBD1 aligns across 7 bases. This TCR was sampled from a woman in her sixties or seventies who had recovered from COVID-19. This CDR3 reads CASRPEGARYGYTF. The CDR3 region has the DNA TGTGCCAGCAGGCCCGAGGGGGCGCGGTATGGCTACACCTTC.